These 29 T cell receptor beta chains originate from one sample sequenced in a study of T-cell reconstitution after alpha-beta-depleted transplantation in children. During its preparation, the TCRbeta library received unique molecular identifiers. TCRdb re-derived calls from the PCR reads in MiXCR, one entry per CDR3 protein. The sample has around 340,000 distinct CDR3 sequences; 13% are singletons. The source material was PBMCs, sampled from the stem cell graft. These receptors all come from a human donor who donated a stem cell graft to a child with Fanconi anemia.

This clonotype was detected only a few times. This chain connects TRBV29-1 to TRBJ2-7, with D possibly being TRBD1 (6 bases). The germline V gene encodes CDR1 SQVTM and CDR2 ANQGSEA. The CDR3 covers 15 residues. Deletions cut 1 base from V and 0 bases from J, with 13 bases between. CDR3 region: CSVEVSGDISYEQYF. The CDR3 DNA reads TGCAGCGTTGAAGTGTCCGGGGACATCTCCTACGAGCAGTACTTC.

This clonotype was found many times. V usage is TRBV29-1 and J usage is TRBJ2-5, with D possibly TRBD1 on 6 matching bases. Germline loops: CDR1 SQVTM, CDR2 ANQGSEA. V lost 0 bases and J lost 4, with 9 bases in between. CDR3 length equals 13 residues. The CDR3 here is CSVEDHRAETQYF. The CDR3 nucleotides read TGCAGCGTTGAAGATCACAGGGCAGAGACCCAGTACTTC. The whole variable domain, remainder taken from reference TRBV29-1 and TRBJ2-5, is SAVISQKPSRDICQRGTSLTIQCQVDSQVTMMFWYRQQPGQSLTLIATANQGSEATYESGFVIDKFPISRPNLTFSTLTVSNMSPEDSSIYLCSVEDHRAETQYFGPGTRLLVL.

The rearrangement uses TRBV7-8 and TRBJ1-1; D call uncertain. Germline V gene lookup returns CDR1 SGHVS and CDR2 FQNEAQ. The CDR3 runs to 14 residues. The V gene lost 1 base and the J gene lost 6 bases, with 12 bases spanning the gap. The CDR3 DNA reads TGTGCCAGCAGCTTAGGGTCCGGTGGCGCTGAAGCTTTCTTT. As protein: CASSLGSGGAEAFF.

This clonotype has a count of ten or more. In DNA, the CDR3 is TGTGCCAGCAGTTTTATAATCACTGAAGCTTTCTTT. Residues: CASSFIITEAFF. This rearrangement joins TRBV12-3 or TRBV12-4 to TRBJ1-1; no reliable D call. Trimming removed 3 bases from V and 4 bases from J, with 6 bases in between. This CDR3 has 12 residues.

This clonotype was counted only a few times. The chain employs TRBV6-1 and TRBJ1-1; D is perhaps TRBD1 (6 bases). Germline assignment: CDR1 MNHNS and CDR2 SASEGT. Trimming shortened V by 6 bases and J by 3 bases, and 14 bases separated the two germline ends. The CDR3 extends over 14 amino acids. CDR3 in DNA: TGTGCCAGCAGAGGACAGACACCTCACACTGAAGCTTTCTTT. Its protein is CASRGQTPHTEAFF.

The gene calls are TRBV12-3 or TRBV12-4 and TRBJ1-1; TRBD1 agrees at 7 bases. This CDR3 contains 14 residues. Trimming cost V 2 bases and J 4 bases; bases outside gene matches: 4. The DNA for the CDR3 is TGTGCCAGCAGTTTACAACAGGGGAGCACTGAAGCTTTCTTT. It is translated as CASSLQQGSTEAFF.

This clonotype was observed a few times. The chain couples TRBV9 to TRBJ1-2, with unresolved D. The CDR3 runs 14 residues. Germline V lookup: CDR1 SGDLS, CDR2 YYNGEE. The V gene lost 3 bases and the J gene lost 6 bases, with 15 bases spanning the gap. In DNA, the CDR3 is TGTGCCAGCAGCGCCGGGCCGGGCCCCCATGGCTACACCTTC. As protein: CASSAGPGPHGYTF.

Only a few counts were recorded for this clonotype. The rearrangement joins TRBV4-3 to TRBJ2-6, with 7 bases fitting TRBD1. Germline values: CDR1 LGHNA, CDR2 YSLEER. V was clipped by 4 bases and J by 0 bases; unmatched bases: 6. The CDR3 totals 17 residues. The CDR3 here is CASSRGTVFSGANVLTF. CDR3 coding DNA: TGCGCCAGCAGCCGTGGGACAGTTTTCTCTGGGGCCAACGTCCTGACTTTC.

This clonotype was counted ten times or more. The rearrangement uses TRBV20-1 and TRBJ2-7; D not certain. The V end lost 1 base, the J end lost 4 bases, and 17 bases lay between the germline ends. The length of the CDR3 is 15 residues. In germline, CDR1 is DFQATT, CDR2 SNEGSKA (reference sequence). The DNA for the CDR3 is TGCAGTGCTAGAGTGCAGTCCTCCCAAATTTACGAGCAGTACTTC. Encoded protein: CSARVQSSQIYEQYF.

The genes are TRBV2 and TRBJ2-1; 8 positions match TRBD1. The germline CDR1 and CDR2 sequences are SNHLY and FYNNEI. The CDR3 consists of 12 residues. J was trimmed by 8 bases and V by 4 bases; bases with no gene match: 1. The chain's CDR3 is CASSVQGDEQFF. CDR3 nucleotides: TGTGCCAGCAGTGTACAGGGGGATGAGCAGTTCTTC. The variable domain in full, completed from reference TRBV2 and TRBJ2-1, reads EPEVTQTPSHQVTQMGQEVILRCVPISNHLYFYWYRQILGQKVEFLVSFYNNEISEKSEIFDDQFSVERPDGSNFTLKIRSTKLEDSAMYFCASSVQGDEQFFGPGTRLTVL.

This clonotype was found a few times. V usage is TRBV20-1 and J usage is TRBJ2-7; D gene ambiguous. With 1 base removed from V and 1 base from J, the gap between germline ends came to 8 bases. CDR1 and CDR2 (germline): DFQATT, SNEGSKA (reference sequence). This CDR3 has 13 residues. CDR3: CSARGLLSYEQYF. The CDR3 nucleotides are TGCAGTGCTAGAGGGCTACTGTCCTACGAGCAGTACTTC.

About this clonotype: A read error is possible here, since a much larger clone lies one base away. This is likely a read error, given that the CDR3 carries no conserved phenylalanine or tryptophan at its end. The V gene is TRBV4-2, the J gene TRBJ1-2; D remains unclear. With 1 base removed from V and 4 bases from J, the gap between germline ends came to 13 bases. There are 15 residues in the CDR3. The V gene's germline CDR1 is LGHNA and CDR2 YNFKEQ. CDR3 protein: CASSQAAVGGYGYTC. In DNA, the CDR3 is TGTGCCAGCAGCCAAGCCGCGGTGGGCGGCTATGGCTACACCTGC.

The chain links TRBV12-3 or TRBV12-4 to TRBJ1-1; unclear D gene. Trimming removed 3 bases from V and 3 bases from J, with 8 bases in between. The CDR3 length is 13 residues. This chain's CDR3 is CASSLRRYTEAFF. The CDR3 DNA reads TGTGCCAGCAGTTTGAGGCGGTACACTGAAGCTTTCTTT.

This clonotype has a count of ten or more. The rearrangement joins TRBV12-3 or TRBV12-4 to TRBJ2-1; 7 bases match TRBD1. Germline trimming cut 4 bases from V and 6 bases from J; bases unmatched to any gene: 6. CDR3 size: 14 residues. CDR3 residues: CASSSSGTANEQFF. In nucleotides, the CDR3 is TGTGCCAGCAGTTCATCCGGGACAGCCAATGAGCAGTTCTTC.

This clonotype was found a few times. The J gene is TRBJ2-7, the V gene TRBV18, with TRBD1 identical over 8 bases. Trimming removed 3 bases from V and 6 bases from J; junction bases left unmatched: 4. CDR3 length: 13 amino acids. Germline CDR1 and CDR2: KGHSH and LQKENI. The CDR3 reads CASSPDRESEQYF. CDR3 nucleotides: TGTGCCAGCTCACCGGACAGGGAATCCGAGCAGTACTTC.

The J gene is TRBJ2-1, the V gene TRBV2; D not resolved. The CDR3 contains 8 residues. Trimming left V 7 bases short and J 8 bases short, with 0 bases between. CDR1 and CDR2 from the germline V gene are SNHLY and FYNNEI. The CDR3 coding sequence is TGTGCCAGCAATGAGCAGTTCTTC. It specifies CASNEQFF.

This clonotype has just one count. The J gene is TRBJ2-3, the V gene TRBV12-3 or TRBV12-4, with a possible D match to TRBD2 (6 bases). The length of the CDR3 is 14 residues. Trimming cost V 4 bases and J 2 bases, with 10 bases left between them. CDR3 nucleotide sequence: TGTGCCAGCAGTTCTAGCGCACCCACAGATACGCAGTATTTT. Its protein is CASSSSAPTDTQYF.

This clonotype was counted between two and nine times. The genes are TRBV5-1 and TRBJ2-3, with TRBD1 matching 9 bases. Germline CDR1 SGHRS, CDR2 YFSETQ. Trimming cost V 3 bases and J 3 bases; bases outside gene matches: 5. This CDR3 has 15 amino acids. CDR3 sequence (DNA): TGCGCCAGCAGCTCGGACAGGGGAGGGACAGATACGCAGTATTTT. This sequence encodes CASSSDRGGTDTQYF.

This clonotype was counted a few times. CDR3 amino acids: CASSLASSQETQYF. The CDR3 coding sequence is TGTGCCAGCAGCTTAGCAAGCAGCCAAGAGACCCAGTACTTC. V and J are TRBV7-6 and TRBJ2-5; D remains unclear. Germline V gene lookup returns CDR1 SGHVS and CDR2 FNYEAQ. Deletions cut 0 bases from V and 1 base from J, with 6 bases between. The CDR3 has 14 amino acids.

This clonotype was counted many times. The rearrangement joins TRBV20-1 to TRBJ2-2; possible D gene TRBD1, 8 bases. V shed 4 bases and J shed 3 bases, with 15 bases lying between them. In germline, CDR1 is DFQATT, CDR2 SNEGSKA (reference sequence). The CDR3 contains 15 residues. The DNA of the CDR3 is TGCAGTGCTACAACAGGGGGGGCGGACACCGGGGAGCTGTTTTTT. It yields the protein CSATTGGADTGELFF.

This clonotype was seen only a few times. This chain links TRBV27 with TRBJ2-3; perhaps TRBD1 as D (6 bases). The germline V gene encodes CDR1 MNHEY and CDR2 SMNVEV (reference sequence). The CDR3 covers 13 residues. V gave up 8 bases and J gave up 8 bases, with 17 bases separating them. The CDR3 bases are TGTGCCAGCTGCAGGGGAATCTACGCTACGCAGTATTTT. It is translated as CASCRGIYATQYF.

This clonotype was detected ten times or more. The chain recombines TRBV5-1 with TRBJ2-1; 7 bases fit TRBD2. The junction had 13 bases not matched to a gene; V was cut back by 3 bases and J by 4 bases. The germline CDR1 and CDR2 sequences are SGHRS and YFSETQ. This CDR3 is built from 17 residues. CDR3 nucleotides: TGCGCCAGCAGCTCCCAGCGTGGTACAGCGGGGTACAATGAGCAGTTCTTC. Translating it yields CASSSQRGTAGYNEQFF.

This chain joins TRBV12-3 or TRBV12-4 and TRBJ2-4; no clear D gene. Trimming took 2 bases from V and 7 from J, leaving 15 bases between them. The CDR3 loop spans 15 amino acids. This CDR3 reads CASSLYARGPNIQYF. The CDR3 DNA reads TGTGCCAGCAGTTTATATGCGCGAGGACCGAACATTCAGTACTTC.

This clonotype was observed a few times. V is TRBV3-1 and J is TRBJ2-1; D is possibly TRBD2 (5 bases). The germline V gene has CDR1 LGHDT and CDR2 YNNKEL (reference sequence). This CDR3 region has 14 residues. V was pared by 1 base and J by 3 bases, with 7 bases between. The CDR3 protein is CASSQGLFYNEQFF. The CDR3 DNA reads as TGTGCCAGCAGCCAAGGACTATTCTACAATGAGCAGTTCTTC.

V and J are TRBV20-1 and TRBJ1-1, with D maybe TRBD1 (6 bases). Looked up from germline, CDR1 is DFQATT and CDR2 is SNEGSKA (reference sequence). V was cut by 0 bases and J by 5 bases, with 10 bases left in between. CDR3 length: 13 residues. CDR3 region: CSARDDRFTEAFF. CDR3 sequence (DNA): TGCAGTGCTAGAGATGACAGGTTTACTGAAGCTTTCTTT.

This clonotype was detected ten times or more. The V call is TRBV11-2, the J call TRBJ1-1; a possible D gene is TRBD1 (5 bases). This CDR3 is built from 13 residues. Trimming shortened V by 10 bases and J by 1 base, and 13 bases separated the two germline ends. From germline, CDR1 is SGHAT and CDR2 FQNNGV. In DNA form, the CDR3 reads TGTGCCACGACCCGACAGCGGAACACTGAAGCTTTCTTT. Its protein is CATTRQRNTEAFF. The whole variable domain, remainder taken from reference TRBV11-2 and TRBJ1-1, is EAGVAQSPRYKIIEKRQSVAFWCNPISGHATLYWYQQILGQGPKLLIQFQNNGVVDDSQLPKDRFSAERLKGVDSTLKIQPAKLEDSAVYLCATTRQRNTEAFFGQGTRLTVV.

This clonotype was found a few times. The chain combines TRBV5-1 with TRBJ1-1; no clear D gene. Trimming took off 0 bases at V and 3 bases at J, with 12 bases between the two ends. Germline assignment: CDR1 SGHRS and CDR2 YFSETQ. This CDR3 has 15 residues. Here the CDR3 reads CASSLVGWGDTEAFF. CDR3 coding DNA: TGCGCCAGCAGCTTGGTGGGGTGGGGAGACACTGAAGCTTTCTTT.

This clonotype was seen ten or more times. The chain couples TRBV7-2 to TRBJ1-1; maybe TRBD1 (6 bases). The CDR3 has 15 residues. Germline V gene sequence: CDR1 SGHTA, CDR2 FQGNSA. Trimming stripped 2 bases from V and 5 bases from J, with 15 bases between. The CDR3 region has the DNA TGTGCCAGCAGCTTAATGGGGGGCGCGAGAACTGAAGCTTTCTTT. Protein: CASSLMGGARTEAFF.

This clonotype was seen a handful of times. The J gene is TRBJ2-3, the V gene TRBV7-8; TRBD2 agrees at 7 bases. Germline CDR1 and CDR2: SGHVS and FQNEAQ. V lost 1 base to trimming and J lost 5 bases; unmatched junction nucleotides: 6. The CDR3 contains 15 residues. In DNA, the CDR3 is TGTGCCAGCAGCTTAGATGGCGGGGGTGTAGATACGCAGTATTTT. Its protein product is CASSLDGGGVDTQYF.